This T cell receptor (beta chain) was identified in a study of neurological immune-mediated disorders. As regards this clonotype: The antigen is undetermined.

CDR1 is LGHNA, CDR2 YSLEER, per germline. V lost 4 bases, J lost 12 bases, and 16 bases lay in between. CDR3 length: 14 residues. Synthesis of cDNA was accomplished via 5'RACE employing 10-nucleotide random UMIs. TCRdb independently ran MiXCR on the 5' RACE reads; one entry per CDR3 protein. The sample includes tens of thousands of distinct CDR3 sequences, 4% to 5.5% of them seen just once. The sorted libraries drew on 900,000 to 1,000,000 T cells that were CD4+ or CD8+. Study-level points and caveats: Patients with HTLV-1-associated myelopathy showed the most TCR clonal expansion. Those with multiple sclerosis showed the least, falling below healthy controls. Private repertoires in all groups were suggested by the finding that expanded clones across subjects shared no CDR3 amino acid sequences.

The sample was CD4+ T cells from blood. The sequence derives from a man between 18 and 29 years old in good health. The V call is TRBV4-3, the J call TRBJ1-6; weak D call: TRBD1 (6 bases). Here the CDR3 reads CASSRSGHGGPLHF. CDR3 DNA: TGCGCCAGCAGCCGATCGGGACACGGGGGACCCCTCCACTTT.